The 2 T cell receptor beta chains listed next were all sequenced from one sample in a study of T cells in Graves' hyperthyroidism and ophthalmopathy. Amplified TCR beta CDR3 regions came from RNA transcripts. Using the HTBI primer set, a first-round RT-PCR was run on the TCR CDR3. TCRdb independently ran MiXCR on the multiplex PCR reads; one entry per CDR3 protein. The table includes under 800,000 distinct CDR3 sequences, around 15% detected once. The material sequenced was blood. Receptors were obtained from a woman under 30 with Graves' hyperthyroidism.

A few counts support this clonotype. The rearrangement uses TRBV6-1 and TRBJ2-7; D is ambiguous. The CDR3 consists of 12 residues. Germline CDR1 and CDR2: MNHNS and SASEGT. Trimming left V 4 bases short and J 3 bases short, with 7 bases between. This CDR3 is CASSVRIYEQYF. The CDR3 DNA follows: TGTGCCAGCAGTGTTCGGATCTACGAGCAGTACTTC.

Many counts were recorded for this clonotype. V and J are TRBV2 and TRBJ1-1, with D possibly matching TRBD1 (5 bases). The CDR3 totals 13 residues. CDR1 SNHLY and CDR2 FYNNEI come from the germline V gene. The V end lost 6 bases, the J end lost 2 bases, and 10 bases lay between the germline ends. The CDR3 region has the DNA TGTGCCAGCAGAAACAGGTTTAACACTGAAGCTTTCTTT. Residues: CASRNRFNTEAFF. The complete variable domain, with remaining parts taken from reference TRBV2 and TRBJ1-1, reads EPEVTQTPSHQVTQMGQEVILRCVPISNHLYFYWYRQILGQKVEFLVSFYNNEISEKSEIFDDQFSVERPDGSNFTLKIRSTKLEDSAMYFCASRNRFNTEAFFGQGTRLTVV.